These 19 T cell receptor beta chains were sequenced from one sample in a study of beta chain features in type 1 diabetes. Overall study findings and caveats: Significant though moderate, a shortening of TCRB CDR3s appeared in all four CD4+ subsets of Type 1 diabetes patients.

Every bit of the isolated RNA underwent reverse transcription, so sequencing read expressed TCRB transcripts. Assay: immunoSEQ multiplex PCR; the TCRdb copy retains only in-frame clones and omits some. This table holds roughly 280,000 clones, about 23% found once. These receptors have no identified antigens. Specimen: naive CD4+ T cells from blood. The source of these receptors is a woman aged 25 to 39 with type 1 diabetes.

This clone was found a few times. The genes are TRBV7-9 and TRBJ2-4; 8 bases line up with TRBD2. CDR3 length: 15 amino acids. Germline CDR1 SEHNR, CDR2 FQNEAQ (reference sequence). With 5 bases clipped from V and 8 bases from J, the junction kept 11 bases outside the gene matches. CDR3 DNA: TGTGCCAGCAGCCATGGGCGGGGGGCTGGTGACATTCAGTACTTC. The encoded protein is CASSHGRGAGDIQYF.

This clone was counted only a few times. This chain uses TRBV4-2 with TRBJ2-5; 7 positions agree with TRBD1. With V trimmed by 0 bases and J by 4 bases, 14 bases remained unmatched. CDR3 length: 18 amino acids. Germline V lookup: CDR1 LGHNA, CDR2 YNFKEQ. CDR3: CASSQEGTATLQGETQYF. The DNA for the CDR3 is TGTGCCAGCAGCCAAGAAGGGACAGCCACCCTCCAGGGAGAGACCCAGTACTTC.

This sequence joins TRBV7-3 and TRBJ2-7, with a tentative D call TRBD1 (6 bases). Trimming stripped 5 bases from V and 6 bases from J, with 14 bases between. The CDR3 is 13 residues long. CDR1 is SGHTA, CDR2 FQGTGA, per germline. CDR3 region: CASSQDRGGEQYF. The CDR3 coding sequence is TGTGCCAGCAGCCAGGACAGAGGTGGCGAGCAGTACTTC.

The sample holds a few counts of this clone. J is TRBJ1-5 and V is TRBV11-2; the D is unclear. Trimming left V 1 base short and J 2 bases short, with 12 bases between. This CDR3 region has 16 residues. Germline V gene data show CDR1 as SGHAT and CDR2 as FQNNGV. The CDR3 is CASSLVWSSGNQPQHF. CDR3 coding DNA: TGTGCCAGCAGCTTAGTGTGGTCCAGTGGCAATCAGCCCCAGCATTTT.

This chain joins TRBV30 and TRBJ2-1; D might be TRBD1 (6 bases). Germline CDR1 is GTSNPN and CDR2 is SVGIG (reference sequence). The CDR3 is 12 residues long. V gave up 2 bases and J gave up 8 bases, with 10 bases separating them. This CDR3 is CAWSFRGDEQFF. The CDR3 bases are TGTGCCTGGAGTTTCAGGGGAGATGAGCAGTTCTTC.

This clone has just a few counts. The genes are TRBV23-1 and TRBJ1-2; no clear D gene. TRBV23-1 is classed as an ORF, of uncertain function. The V end was cut by 0 bases, the J end by 6 bases, with 5 bases between. The CDR3 covers 12 residues. The CDR3 sequence is CASSQSPDGYTF. CDR3 sequence (DNA): TGCGCCAGCAGTCAATCACCGGATGGCTACACCTTC.

V gene TRBV30 combines with J gene TRBJ2-5; D is unclear. The CDR3 is made up of 12 amino acids. Germline V gene sequence: CDR1 GTSNPN, CDR2 SVGIG (reference sequence). Trimming took off 2 bases at V and 5 bases at J, with 9 bases between the two ends. The CDR3 DNA reads as TGTGCCTGGAGTAACAGTGGCGAGACCCAGTACTTC. As protein: CAWSNSGETQYF.

Only one count was recorded for this clone. The chain carries TRBV28 and TRBJ1-2; 7 bases match TRBD1. The CDR3 runs 16 residues. J gave up 3 bases and V 1 base, and 8 bases lay outside the gene matches. Germline values: CDR1 MDHEN, CDR2 SYDVKM. CDR3 sequence reads: CASSLSVTGAYYGYTF. Written as DNA, the CDR3 is TGTGCCAGCAGTTTATCGGTCACAGGGGCCTACTATGGCTACACCTTC.

This clone was seen a handful of times. The chain recombines TRBV30 with TRBJ2-1; TRBD2 agrees at 8 bases. The CDR3 loop spans 15 amino acids. Germline V lookup: CDR1 GTSNPN, CDR2 SVGIG (reference sequence). V lost 4 bases to trimming and J lost 6 bases; unmatched junction nucleotides: 11. CDR3 sequence: CAWTPGGSGGNEQFF. In DNA, the CDR3 is TGTGCCTGGACTCCGGGCGGGAGCGGGGGCAATGAGCAGTTCTTC. Complete variable domain (other parts from reference TRBV30 and TRBJ2-1): SQTIHQWPATLVQPVGSPLSLECTVEGTSNPNLYWYRQAAGRGLQLLFYSVGIGQISSEVPQNLSASRPQDRQFILSSKKLLLSDSGFYLCAWTPGGSGGNEQFFGPGTRLTVL.

The chain couples TRBV15 to TRBJ1-4; D may be TRBD1 (5 bases). Trimming cost V 2 bases and J 5 bases, with 12 bases left between them. This CDR3 comprises 15 residues. CDR1 and CDR2 from the germline V gene are LNHNV and YYDKDF (reference sequence). Written as DNA, the CDR3 is TGTGCCACCAGCAGATCGGGACTGACGAATGAAAAACTGTTTTTT. It codes for CATSRSGLTNEKLFF.

The V and J genes are TRBV11-2 and TRBJ2-1; 10 bases are shared with TRBD2. V trimming: 3 bases; J trimming: 4 bases; junction bases outside the gene matches: 9. Germline V CDR1 and CDR2: SGHAT, FQNNGV. The CDR3 is made up of 17 amino acids. This CDR3 is CASSLRRGLADYNEQFF. CDR3 coding DNA: TGTGCCAGCAGCTTGAGAAGAGGACTAGCGGATTACAATGAGCAGTTCTTC.

This clone was counted between two and nine times. The gene calls are TRBV5-4 and TRBJ2-1; 7 bases fit TRBD1. The CDR3 is 13 residues long. CDR1 is SGHNT and CDR2 is YYREEE in the germline V gene (reference sequence). Unmatched junction bases numbered 2, after V lost 3 bases and J lost 5 bases. DNA for the CDR3: TGTGCCAGCAGCTGGGACAGTCACAATGAGCAGTTCTTC. Translated, it gives CASSWDSHNEQFF.

The V gene is TRBV5-4, the J gene TRBJ2-7, with a tentative D call TRBD1 (6 bases). V lost 0 bases and J lost 3, with 16 bases in between. The CDR3 is 16 residues long. Germline values: CDR1 SGHNT, CDR2 YYREEE (reference sequence). DNA of the CDR3: TGTGCCAGCAGCTTGGAGGTGACAGGAGAGGGCTACGAGCAGTACTTC. Protein: CASSLEVTGEGYEQYF.

V is TRBV30 and J is TRBJ1-1; TRBD1 is a possible D gene (5 bases). This CDR3 has 13 amino acids. The V gene's germline CDR1 is GTSNPN and CDR2 SVGIG (reference sequence). Trimming shortened V by 5 bases and J by 1 base, and 11 bases separated the two germline ends. CDR3 loop: CAWHRSRNTEAFF. The CDR3 DNA sequence: TGTGCCTGGCACAGGAGTCGGAACACTGAAGCTTTCTTT.

The chain combines TRBV7-2 with TRBJ2-6; 7 bases map to TRBD1. V shed 4 bases, J shed 1 base, and the junction held 4 bases outside the gene matches. CDR1 and CDR2 (germline): SGHTA, FQGNSA. CDR3 length: 16 amino acids. The CDR3 loop is CASSSTGLSGANVLTF. DNA for the CDR3: TGTGCCAGCAGCTCGACAGGGCTTTCTGGGGCCAACGTCCTGACTTTC. Combining the CDR3 with reference TRBV7-2 and TRBJ2-6 gives the whole variable domain GAGVSQSPSNKVTEKGKDVELRCDPISGHTALYWYRQSLGQGLEFLIYFQGNSAPDKSGLPSDRFSAERTGGSVSTLTIQRTQQEDSAVYLCASSSTGLSGANVLTFGAGSRLTVL.

The gene calls are TRBV6-1 and TRBJ2-7, with 9 nucleotides matching TRBD2. Unmatched junction bases numbered 6, after V lost 4 bases and J lost 5 bases. Germline lookup yields CDR1 MNHNS and CDR2 SASEGT. The CDR3 spans 14 residues. The CDR3 DNA follows: TGTGCCAGCAGTGCAATAGCGGGAGTGAACGAGCAGTACTTC. Protein product: CASSAIAGVNEQYF.

This clone was detected only a few times. The rearrangement links TRBV2 to TRBJ2-7, with D unresolved. Trimming stripped 8 bases from V and 5 bases from J, with 16 bases between. Germline CDR1 SNHLY, CDR2 FYNNEI. The CDR3 runs 13 residues. This CDR3 is CASSNPIHHEQYF. The CDR3 bases are TGTGCCAGCTCCAACCCGATACACCACGAGCAGTACTTC.

V is TRBV2 and J is TRBJ2-1; 8 nucleotides match TRBD2. Germline loops: CDR1 SNHLY, CDR2 FYNNEI. V shed 10 bases and J 4 bases; nucleotides not matched to a gene: 9. The CDR3 runs 14 residues. CDR3 protein: CATRGGAGYNEQFF. CDR3 bases: TGTGCCACCCGGGGGGGAGCGGGGTACAATGAGCAGTTCTTC. Drawing the rest from reference TRBV2 and TRBJ2-1, the complete variable domain is EPEVTQTPSHQVTQMGQEVILRCVPISNHLYFYWYRQILGQKVEFLVSFYNNEISEKSEIFDDQFSVERPDGSNFTLKIRSTKLEDSAMYFCATRGGAGYNEQFFGPGTRLTVL.

This rearrangement joins TRBV20-1 to TRBJ1-1; D gene uncertain. Trimming removed 3 bases at V and 5 bases at J, with 7 bases between. This CDR3 has 11 residues. Germline CDR1 DFQATT, CDR2 SNEGSKA (reference sequence). The CDR3 coding sequence is TGCAGTGCTAGCAGGAGGACTGAAGCTTTCTTT. Its translation: CSASRRTEAFF.